The 7 T cell receptor beta chains reported below all come from one sample, sequenced in a study of shared clonotypes between healthy human individuals. Only in-frame clones appear in the TCRdb table, and some are missing; sequencing was by immunoSEQ multiplex PCR. The repertoire holds fewer than 150,000 clones, 65% to 75% seen once, with 20% to 25% in the top ten. Sequencing was carried out using memory CD8+ T cells sorted from blood. Sample subset: CD45RO+ cells pooled with CCR7-negative TemRA cells. Every receptor here comes from a woman aged 25 to 39 in good health.

V usage is TRBV19 and J usage is TRBJ2-5, with D possibly called TRBD1 or TRBD2 (5 bases each). Germline V lookup: CDR1 LNHDA, CDR2 SQIVND (reference sequence). The CDR3 sequence is 16 residues long. The germline V and J ends were trimmed by 6 bases and 5 bases, with 22 bases remaining between them. For the CDR3, the DNA is TGTGCCAGTAGAATCCCGGGACGAGGAGATGGGGAGACCCAGTACTTC. This sequence encodes CASRIPGRGDGETQYF. Full variable domain (remainder filled in from reference TRBV19 and TRBJ2-5): DGGITQSPKYLFRKEGQNVTLSCEQNLNHDAMYWYRQDPGQGLRLIYYSQIVNDFQKGDIAEGYSVSREKKESFPLTVTSAQKNPTAFYLCASRIPGRGDGETQYFGPGTRLLVL.

The V call is TRBV2, the J call TRBJ2-5; D remains unclear. The DNA matches TRBJ2-7 better at its end, which makes the J call doubtful. The germline V gene has CDR1 SNHLY and CDR2 FYNNEI. The CDR3 extends over 13 amino acids. CDR3 residues: CASSITLGYEQYF. The CDR3 DNA reads as TGTGCCAGCAGCATAACCCTAGGCTACGAGCAGTACTTC.

DNA for the CDR3: TGTGCCAGCAGTGAGGCTAGCGGGAGTTTCGAGGAGCAGTTCTTC. Amino acids: CASSEASGSFEEQFF. The genes are TRBV6-4 and TRBJ2-1, with 10 bases lining up with TRBD2. V lost 3 bases, J lost 10 bases, and 9 bases stayed unmatched. Germline V gene lookup returns CDR1 MRHNA and CDR2 SNTAGT. The CDR3 is made up of 15 amino acids.

The rearrangement uses TRBV7-2 and TRBJ1-5, with D unclear. The CDR3 has 17 amino acids. The V gene's germline CDR1 is SGHTA and CDR2 FQGNSA. The V and J ends lost 1 base and 2 bases respectively, with 15 bases between them. The chain's CDR3 is CASSLGQGASCNQPQHF. CDR3 sequence (DNA): TGTGCCAGCAGCTTAGGTCAAGGAGCTAGTTGCAATCAGCCCCAGCATTTT.

The chain combines TRBV27 with TRBJ2-1; D is undetermined. Germline values: CDR1 MNHEY, CDR2 SMNVEV (reference sequence). Trimming removed 4 bases from V and 6 bases from J, with 16 bases in between. This CDR3 region has 15 residues. The CDR3 is CASSYGPKRGNEQFF. CDR3 DNA sequence: TGTGCCAGCAGTTACGGACCCAAGAGAGGCAATGAGCAGTTCTTC.

The chain employs TRBV6-4 and TRBJ2-1, with 11 bases that match TRBD2. V lost 4 bases to trimming and J lost 6 bases; unmatched junction nucleotides: 2. This CDR3 spans 14 amino acids. Germline CDR1 MRHNA, CDR2 SNTAGT. As DNA, the CDR3 is TGTGCCAGCAGTGCTGGGACTAGCGGCAATGAGCAGTTCTTC. Translating gives CASSAGTSGNEQFF.

This rearrangement joins TRBV5-1 to TRBJ1-1, with unresolved D. Germline assignment: CDR1 SGHRS and CDR2 YFSETQ. Between the trimmed V and J ends, which lost 4 bases and 2 bases, there was a span of 12 bases. This CDR3 spans 14 amino acids. The CDR3: CASSDGRENTEAFF. CDR3 nucleotide sequence: TGCGCCAGCAGCGACGGGAGGGAAAACACTGAAGCTTTCTTT. Using reference TRBV5-1 and TRBJ1-1 for the parts outside the CDR3, the full variable domain is KAGVTQTPRYLIKTRGQQVTLSCSPISGHRSVSWYQQTPGQGLQFLFEYFSETQRNKGNFPGRFSGRQFSNSRSEMNVSTLELGDSALYLCASSDGRENTEAFFGQGTRLTVV.